The clone carrying this T cell receptor (beta chain) was counted once. The authors' processing: Amplifying reference gene primers gave estimates of nucleated cell counts. Generated by immunoSEQ multiplex PCR, the TCRdb table keeps only in-frame clones and is missing some. That table supplies the V and J calls and clone size; D and trimming were determined from the DNA. The sample has about 240,000 clones, around 83% seen once; the top ten hold about 2%. The sample is drawn from a study of blood T cell repertoires in COVID-19. Study-level background: The study drew acute and convalescent COVID-19 samples from the United States, Italy and Spain. Nucleic acid was either cDNA or gDNA, and it came from T cells, B-cell-depleted T cells, or PBMCs.

The CDR3 contains 15 residues. V lost 5 bases and J lost 8, with 19 bases in between. Germline CDR1 is SNHLY and CDR2 is FYNNEI. Sequenced: peripheral blood. The TCR sequence derives from a man younger than 40 who had recovered from COVID-19. J is TRBJ2-1 and V is TRBV2; D perhaps matches TRBD2 (7 bases). CDR3 sequence: CASSRGASGGDEQFF. Written as DNA, the CDR3 is TGTGCCAGCAGTCGGGGGGCTAGCGGAGGGGATGAGCAGTTCTTC. Full variable domain (rest looked up from reference TRBV2 and TRBJ2-1): EPEVTQTPSHQVTQMGQEVILRCVPISNHLYFYWYRQILGQKVEFLVSFYNNEISEKSEIFDDQFSVERPDGSNFTLKIRSTKLEDSAMYFCASSRGASGGDEQFFGPGTRLTVL.